The sample holds many counts of the clone carrying this T cell receptor (beta chain). Its antigen is unknown. This sample stems from a study of T-cell memory formation after mild COVID-19. Whole-study findings and limits: Later expanders leaned CD4+, whereas day 15 to 85 contracting clones were balanced CD4/CD8.

The CDR3 consists of 13 residues. Germline V CDR1 and CDR2: DFQATT, SNEGSKA (reference sequence). The V segment lost 3 bases and the J segment 9 bases; nucleotides outside the gene matches: 7. One entry per CDR3 protein, called by TCRdb with MiXCR from the 5' RACE reads. The sample includes tens of thousands of distinct CDR3 sequences, about 16% of them seen just once. The V gene is TRBV20-1, the J gene TRBJ2-1; TRBD1 matches 8 bases. The TCR comes from an adult who had mild COVID-19 (a few samples of this study predate the infection). Cell type and time point are not known. The sequencing sample was made of PBMCs or a T cell subset sorted from them (not recorded which). The CDR3 DNA follows: TGCAGTGCTAGGGACAGGGACGTCGGTGAGCAGTTCTTC. Protein: CSARDRDVGEQFF.